This record looks at one T cell receptor beta chain sequence and its context. Its antigen is still unknown. This entry is derived from a study of T cell responses to AZD1222 COVID-19 vaccine. Clones were read by immunoSEQ multiplex PCR, and TCRdb kept only the in-frame ones, dropping some. The sample comprises about 76,000 clones, 60% to 85% of which are singletons, and roughly 29% rests with the top ten. The germline CDR1 and CDR2 sequences are MDHEN and SYDVKM. CDR3 length: 14 residues. V shed 6 bases and J 4 bases; nucleotides not matched to a gene: 6. General study points: Unmutated variant regions are reportedly targeted by nearly half of spike-specific TCRs.

This TCR came from an adult who received the MenACWY meningococcal vaccine as a control. The input for sequencing was peripheral blood, taken 28 days after the second dose of the MenACWY control vaccine. The J gene is TRBJ1-5, the V gene TRBV28, with TRBD1 identical over 7 bases. CDR3 nucleotides: TGTGCCAGCAGCAATCCGGGACAGAATCAGCCCCAGCATTTT. Translated: CASSNPGQNQPQHF.